The rows below give T cell receptor beta chains drawn from one sample of a study of Ad26.COV2.S vaccination and SARS-CoV-2 variants. TCRdb's table, derived via immunoSEQ multiplex PCR, lists solely in-frame clones and lacks some. Of 380,000 or so clones in the sample, roughly 89% were seen once. The starting material was peripheral blood, obtained in a trial of Ad26.COV2.S vaccine versus placebo. These receptors were obtained from a person aged 18-60 years who received the Ad26.COV2.S COVID-19 vaccine or a placebo. Both conserved end residues are part of each CDR3. The order of the fields is CDR3 DNA, CDR3 protein, J gene, D gene, V gene, clone size. The D gene is left open where the match is weak. Size values are once, few and many counts, or a class for expanded clones, and some rows have none.

DNA: TGTGCCAGCAGGGATAGCGGGCCTACCTCCTCCTACAATGAGCAGTTCTTC
CDR3: CASRDSGPTSSYNEQFF
J: TRBJ2-1
D: TRBD2
V: TRBV28
size: NA

DNA: TGTGCCAGTAGTATTGCCAAAAATACGCAGTATTTT
CDR3: CASSIAKNTQYF
J: TRBJ2-3
D: NA
V: TRBV19
size: NA

DNA: TGCGCCAGCAGCCTCGGACTGGCTGAAGCTTTCTTT
CDR3: CASSLGLAEAFF
J: TRBJ1-1
D: NA
V: TRBV5-1
size: NA

DNA: TGTGCCAGCAGCTCAAACCAGGGAATCAACTATGGCTACACCTTC
CDR3: CASSSNQGINYGYTF
J: TRBJ1-2
D: NA
V: TRBV7-9
size: NA

DNA: TGTGCCAGCTCACTTGACAATGACGCCTACAATGAGCAGTTCTTC
CDR3: CASSLDNDAYNEQFF
J: TRBJ2-1
D: NA
V: TRBV18
size: NA

DNA: TGTGCCAGCAGCAAAGAAAGACAGGGGGGTTCTGAAGCTTTCTTT
CDR3: CASSKERQGGSEAFF
J: TRBJ1-1
D: NA
V: TRBV21-1
size: NA

DNA: TGTGCCAGCAGCTTAGTCGTGGGGCCCTCTGGAAACACCATATATTTT
CDR3: CASSLVVGPSGNTIYF
J: TRBJ1-3
D: NA
V: TRBV13
size: NA

DNA: TGTGCCAGCTCACCACCGCGGGACAGGCGAGCCTACACCTTC
CDR3: CASSPPRDRRAYTF
J: TRBJ1-2
D: TRBD1
V: TRBV18
size: once

DNA: TGTGCCAGTAGCCGGACTAGCGGGATTGGCCGCTCACCCTACAATGAGCAGTTCTTC
CDR3: CASSRTSGIGRSPYNEQFF
J: TRBJ2-1
D: TRBD2
V: TRBV19
size: once

DNA: TGTGCCAGCTCACCCAGGGGGGAGTTAGCTTTCTTT
CDR3: CASSPRGELAFF
J: TRBJ1-1
D: TRBD1
V: TRBV18
size: NA

DNA: TGTGCCAGCAGGGACAGGGAGAATAGGAATCAGCCCCAGCATTTT
CDR3: CASRDRENRNQPQHF
J: TRBJ1-5
D: TRBD1
V: TRBV2
size: NA

DNA: TGTGCCAGCAGCGTAGGGGGACAGACTTATAATTCACCCCTCCACTTT
CDR3: CASSVGGQTYNSPLHF
J: TRBJ1-6
D: TRBD1
V: TRBV9
size: NA

DNA: TGTGCCAGCAGCTTGAGATTGGTGGCTGAGAACACTGAAGCTTTCTTT
CDR3: CASSLRLVAENTEAFF
J: TRBJ1-1
D: NA
V: TRBV5-4
size: NA

DNA: TGTGCCAGCAGCTTAGTGGGAATTTTCCCTGGAAACACCATATATTTT
CDR3: CASSLVGIFPGNTIYF
J: TRBJ1-3
D: NA
V: TRBV7-8
size: NA

DNA: TGTGCCAGCAGCCGTGGACAGAGTAATTCACCCCTCCACTTT
CDR3: CASSRGQSNSPLHF
J: TRBJ1-6
D: NA
V: TRBV5-6
size: few

DNA: TGTGCCAGCAGCTTAGGATCGTCTAGCACAGATACGCAGTATTTT
CDR3: CASSLGSSSTDTQYF
J: TRBJ2-3
D: NA
V: TRBV7-3
size: NA

DNA: TGTGCCAGCAGCCGCCCCGGGACAGGGACTGAAGCTTTCTTT
CDR3: CASSRPGTGTEAFF
J: TRBJ1-1
D: TRBD1
V: TRBV11-2
size: few

DNA: TGCGCCAGCAGTTATTCAGGGTACAATGAGCAGTTCTTC
CDR3: CASSYSGYNEQFF
J: TRBJ2-1
D: NA
V: TRBV12-3/TRBV12-4
size: NA

DNA: TGTGCCAGCAGACTCGGGGGGAACACTGAAGCTTTCTTT
CDR3: CASRLGGNTEAFF
J: TRBJ1-1
D: NA
V: TRBV6-1
size: NA

DNA: TGTGCCAGTGGGGACCGCGGTGACGGGCCCCAGCATTTT
CDR3: CASGDRGDGPQHF
J: TRBJ1-5
D: NA
V: TRBV19
size: NA

DNA: TGTGCCAGCAGCTTAGGGGCTTACAATGAGCAGTTCTTC
CDR3: CASSLGAYNEQFF
J: TRBJ2-1
D: NA
V: TRBV11-3
size: NA

DNA: TGTGCCAGCAGCTGGACAGTGCAGAACACCGGGGAGCTGTTTTTT
CDR3: CASSWTVQNTGELFF
J: TRBJ2-2
D: NA
V: TRBV7-2
size: NA

DNA: TGTGCCAGCAGTGAACTGGGGACGAACACTGAAGCTTTCTTT
CDR3: CASSELGTNTEAFF
J: TRBJ1-1
D: NA
V: TRBV2
size: few

DNA: TGTGCCAGCAGTTTGAGGGGTGGTCAGCCCCAGCATTTT
CDR3: CASSLRGGQPQHF
J: TRBJ1-5
D: NA
V: TRBV27
size: NA

DNA: TGCGCCAGCAGCCAACCCGTACAGGGACCTAACTATGGCTACACCTTC
CDR3: CASSQPVQGPNYGYTF
J: TRBJ1-2
D: NA
V: TRBV4-1
size: NA

DNA: TGTGCCAGCAGCCATAACCCGGGACAGGGAGCTGGAAACACCATATATTTT
CDR3: CASSHNPGQGAGNTIYF
J: TRBJ1-3
D: TRBD1
V: TRBV13
size: NA

DNA: TGTGCCAGCAGGGCTCCGTACCAAGAGACCCAGTACTTC
CDR3: CASRAPYQETQYF
J: TRBJ2-5
D: NA
V: TRBV6-6
size: NA

DNA: TGTGCCAGCAGTGTGGGCAGGGGGTCCAATCAGCCCCAGCATTTT
CDR3: CASSVGRGSNQPQHF
J: TRBJ1-5
D: TRBD1
V: TRBV2
size: few

DNA: TGTGCCACCAGATATCTCCGCGGCTACACCTTC
CDR3: CATRYLRGYTF
J: TRBJ1-2
D: NA
V: TRBV24-1
size: NA

DNA: TGTGCCAGCAGCTTATTTGGGCTAGCGGGGGGAAAGGATCTGTACTTC
CDR3: CASSLFGLAGGKDLYF
J: TRBJ2-7
D: TRBD2
V: TRBV7-9
size: NA

DNA: TGTGCCAGCAGCTTAGCGGGGACAGGAGCCTACGAGCAGTACTTC
CDR3: CASSLAGTGAYEQYF
J: TRBJ2-7
D: TRBD1
V: TRBV7-9
size: NA

DNA: TGCGCCAGCAGCCGGGGACAGTCTGAAGCTTTCTTT
CDR3: CASSRGQSEAFF
J: TRBJ1-1
D: TRBD1
V: TRBV5-1
size: NA

DNA: TGTGCCAGCACCAGAGGACAGGGGAACTATGGCTACACCTTC
CDR3: CASTRGQGNYGYTF
J: TRBJ1-2
D: TRBD1
V: TRBV13
size: NA

DNA: TGCGCCAGCAGCCCTCAGGGGCGGTTTGAGACCCAGTACTTC
CDR3: CASSPQGRFETQYF
J: TRBJ2-5
D: NA
V: TRBV5-1
size: NA

DNA: TGTGCCAGCAGTGAAGGGACAGGGGGTTTCTACCACTACGAGCAGTACTTC
CDR3: CASSEGTGGFYHYEQYF
J: TRBJ2-7
D: TRBD1
V: TRBV6-1
size: NA

DNA: TGTGCCAGTAGTGACGGGGGGCTGACAGATACGCAGTATTTT
CDR3: CASSDGGLTDTQYF
J: TRBJ2-3
D: NA
V: TRBV19
size: once

DNA: TGCGCCAGCAGGAGGGACGGAGCCTACGAGCAGTACTTC
CDR3: CASRRDGAYEQYF
J: TRBJ2-7
D: NA
V: TRBV5-1
size: NA

DNA: TGTGCCAGCAGCTTCACAGGGGGCTTCGCCTACGAGCAGTACTTC
CDR3: CASSFTGGFAYEQYF
J: TRBJ2-7
D: TRBD1
V: TRBV7-2
size: NA

DNA: TGTGCCATCAGTGAGACAGACAGAGGAAGGTACTTC
CDR3: CAISETDRGRYF
J: TRBJ2-7
D: NA
V: TRBV10-3
size: NA

DNA: TGTGCCAGCTCACCCTCGGGACAGGGGGCAGTTGGCTACACCTTC
CDR3: CASSPSGQGAVGYTF
J: TRBJ1-2
D: TRBD1
V: TRBV18
size: NA

DNA: TGTGCCAGCAGTCGGATACCAGACGGGTACTCTGGAAACACCATATATTTT
CDR3: CASSRIPDGYSGNTIYF
J: TRBJ1-3
D: NA
V: TRBV6-6
size: NA

DNA: TGTGCCTGGAGTATAACAAGTGAAAAACTGTTTTTT
CDR3: CAWSITSEKLFF
J: TRBJ1-4
D: NA
V: TRBV30
size: NA

DNA: TGTGCCAGCAGCTTATTGGCAGGGAACACTGAAGCTTTCTTT
CDR3: CASSLLAGNTEAFF
J: TRBJ1-1
D: NA
V: TRBV13
size: NA

DNA: TGTGCCAGCAGTGATAGCGGGAGTCGAGCGTTCTTC
CDR3: CASSDSGSRAFF
J: TRBJ2-1
D: TRBD2
V: TRBV6-1
size: NA

DNA: TGCGCCAGCAGCTTGGATGCTAGCGGGTACTACGAGCAGTACTTC
CDR3: CASSLDASGYYEQYF
J: TRBJ2-7
D: TRBD2
V: TRBV5-1
size: few

DNA: TGCAGCGTGTCGGACTCGCGCCCCCACAATGAGCAGTTCTTC
CDR3: CSVSDSRPHNEQFF
J: TRBJ2-1
D: NA
V: TRBV29-1
size: NA

DNA: TGTGCCAGCAGCTTAGGACAGGGGATCACTGAAGCTTTCTTT
CDR3: CASSLGQGITEAFF
J: TRBJ1-1
D: TRBD1
V: TRBV7-9
size: NA

DNA: TGTGCCACCAGTGATTTCTTAGCGCCCTACAATGAGCAGTTCTTC
CDR3: CATSDFLAPYNEQFF
J: TRBJ2-1
D: NA
V: TRBV24-1
size: NA

DNA: TGTGCCAGCAGTTCCATGACTAGCGGTTCCTACAATGAGCAGTTCTTC
CDR3: CASSSMTSGSYNEQFF
J: TRBJ2-1
D: TRBD2
V: TRBV6-2/TRBV6-3
size: NA

DNA: TGTGCCAGCAGTTACTCTAGGGGGGCAGGCTCACCCCTCCACTTT
CDR3: CASSYSRGAGSPLHF
J: TRBJ1-6
D: NA
V: TRBV6-5
size: NA

DNA: TGTGCCAGTAGTACGCTACAGGGAGTAACCTACAATGAGCAGTTCTTC
CDR3: CASSTLQGVTYNEQFF
J: TRBJ2-1
D: NA
V: TRBV19
size: few

DNA: TGTGCCAGCAGCTTCGAGTACGGGGATCTTGGGACAGATACGCAGTATTTT
CDR3: CASSFEYGDLGTDTQYF
J: TRBJ2-3
D: NA
V: TRBV5-5
size: NA

DNA: TGTGCCAGCAGCCCAAGGGACAGATCCTACAATGAGCAGTTCTTC
CDR3: CASSPRDRSYNEQFF
J: TRBJ2-1
D: TRBD1
V: TRBV7-2
size: NA

DNA: TGTGCCAGCAGCCCCCCGGGGGGCTACGAGCAGTACTTC
CDR3: CASSPPGGYEQYF
J: TRBJ2-7
D: TRBD2
V: TRBV28
size: NA